The 30 T cell receptor beta chains below were found in one sample sequenced in a study of T cell clones after liver transplantation. Clones were read by immunoSEQ multiplex PCR, and TCRdb kept only the in-frame ones, dropping some. The sample includes more than 45,000 clones, approximately 70% of them seen just once. The sample in question was CD4+ T cells from blood, obtained at the roughly 15-month timepoint. These receptors were taken from a human patient who received a liver transplant. Some T cells here may be from the graft donor.

This chain links TRBV6-1 with TRBJ2-7, with a possible D match to TRBD1 (6 bases). CDR1 MNHNS and CDR2 SASEGT come from the germline V gene. The CDR3 is made up of 14 amino acids. Trimming cost V 8 bases and J 0 bases, with 14 bases left between them. CDR3 in amino acids: CASRRDIFSYEQYF. The CDR3 bases are TGTGCCAGCCGTCGGGACATCTTCTCCTACGAGCAGTACTTC.

This clone has a handful of counts. This chain joins TRBV30 and TRBJ1-2, with 9 bases aligning to TRBD1. The CDR3 is made up of 13 amino acids. J was trimmed by 4 bases and V by 3 bases; bases with no gene match: 3. Per the germline V gene, CDR1 is GTSNPN and CDR2 is SVGIG (reference sequence). CDR3 sequence (DNA): TGTGCCTGGAGAAAACAGGGGGCCTATGGCTACACCTTC. It yields the protein CAWRKQGAYGYTF.

CDR3 sequence reads: CASSKGQDSTNEKLFF. DNA for the CDR3: TGTGCCAGCAGCAAAGGACAGGACTCAACTAATGAAAAACTGTTTTTT. The rearrangement uses TRBV5-6 and TRBJ1-4; 7 positions agree with TRBD1. Losses at the gene ends were 4 bases for V and 0 bases for J; bases not matched to a gene: 6. The CDR3 spans 16 residues. Germline V lookup: CDR1 SGHDT, CDR2 YYEEEE.

In its sample, this clone was seen a few times. The V and J genes are TRBV4-2 and TRBJ1-1; no reliable D call. Trimming stripped 0 bases from V and 1 base from J, with 6 bases between. CDR3 length: 14 residues. Germline V gives CDR1 LGHNA, CDR2 YNFKEQ. The CDR3 spells CASSQDRGNTEAFF. The CDR3 nucleotides read TGTGCCAGCAGCCAAGATCGGGGGAACACTGAAGCTTTCTTT.

The chain is built from TRBV9 and TRBJ1-1; tentatively, D is TRBD1 (6 bases). Germline values: CDR1 SGDLS, CDR2 YYNGEE. The CDR3 length is 14 residues. V was cut by 0 bases and J by 1 base, with 7 bases left in between. CDR3 DNA sequence: TGTGCCAGCAGCGTAGCACAGGGGAACACTGAAGCTTTCTTT. Translation gives CASSVAQGNTEAFF.

The chain employs TRBV4-3 and TRBJ2-2, with 8 bases matching TRBD2. V gave up 2 bases and J gave up 5 bases; unmatched junction bases: 1. Germline CDR1 and CDR2: LGHNA and YSLEER. The CDR3 is 14 residues long. CDR3 loop: CASSQLAGTGELFF. The DNA of the CDR3 is TGCGCCAGCAGCCAACTAGCGGGTACCGGGGAGCTGTTTTTT.

V and J are TRBV4-3 and TRBJ2-3; TRBD2 agrees at 9 bases. This CDR3 contains 16 residues. Germline V gives CDR1 LGHNA, CDR2 YSLEER. With 0 bases clipped from V and 3 bases from J, the junction kept 4 bases outside the gene matches. CDR3 in amino acids: CASSQEASGITDTQYF. DNA for the CDR3: TGCGCCAGCAGCCAAGAGGCTAGCGGGATAACAGATACGCAGTATTTT.

This clone occurred once. This chain links TRBV28 with TRBJ2-7, with no clear D. Trimming removed 5 bases from V and 2 bases from J, with 10 bases in between. Germline values: CDR1 MDHEN, CDR2 SYDVKM. This CDR3 contains 13 residues. The CDR3 loop reads CASSQQTTYEQYF. The CDR3 DNA reads TGTGCCAGCAGTCAACAAACTACCTACGAGCAGTACTTC.

This chain links TRBV4-2 with TRBJ1-5; 10 bases match TRBD1. The germline V gene encodes CDR1 LGHNA and CDR2 YNFKEQ. The CDR3 has 15 residues. V lost 4 bases and J lost 2; bases outside the gene matches: 2. The DNA for the CDR3 is TGTGCCAGCAGCCGGGACAGGGGAGGCAATCAGCCCCAGCATTTT. Translation gives CASSRDRGGNQPQHF.

In its sample, this clone was seen many times. The chain links TRBV7-9 to TRBJ1-2; D possibly corresponds to TRBD1 (5 bases). Germline CDR1 SEHNR, CDR2 FQNEAQ (reference sequence). Trimming removed 5 bases from V and 0 bases from J, with 16 bases in between. The CDR3 length is 16 residues. The CDR3 loop is CASSQQAGTSNYGYTF. As DNA, the CDR3 is TGTGCCAGCAGCCAACAAGCCGGGACTTCTAACTATGGCTACACCTTC.

This clone is termed medium-sized. The chain links TRBV7-9 to TRBJ2-5; TRBD1 matches 8 bases. Losses at the gene ends were 3 bases for V and 1 base for J; bases not matched to a gene: 4. The CDR3 consists of 15 residues. The V gene's germline CDR1 is SEHNR and CDR2 FQNEAQ (reference sequence). CDR3 in DNA: TGTGCCAGCAGCTTGGACACAGGGGGCCAAGAGACCCAGTACTTC. The encoded protein is CASSLDTGGQETQYF.

The chain is built from TRBV27 and TRBJ1-5; D call uncertain. The CDR3 sequence is 15 residues long. Trimming shortened V by 0 bases and J by 7 bases, and 13 bases separated the two germline ends. The germline gives CDR1 MNHEY, CDR2 SMNVEV (reference sequence). The CDR3 DNA follows: TGTGCCAGCAGTTTATCGCCCAGATTCGGACAGCCCCAGCATTTT. It is translated as CASSLSPRFGQPQHF.

This chain uses TRBV10-3 with TRBJ2-2; 10 bases agree with TRBD1. Germline CDR1 and CDR2: ENHRY and SYGVKD. CDR3 length: 15 residues. After removal of 9 bases from V and 5 bases from J, the junction contained 9 bases not matched to a gene. The chain's CDR3 is CAISGTGAKTGELFF. In DNA form, the CDR3 reads TGTGCCATATCCGGGACAGGGGCCAAAACCGGGGAGCTGTTTTTT.

The rearrangement uses TRBV27 and TRBJ2-2; no definite D call. The V gene lost 5 bases and the J gene lost 4 bases, with 8 bases spanning the gap. Per germline, CDR1 MNHEY and CDR2 SMNVEV (reference sequence). The CDR3 sequence is 13 residues long. CDR3 nucleotides: TGTGCCAGCAGTCCCCGTGGCACCGGGGAGCTGTTTTTT. This codes for CASSPRGTGELFF.

The gene calls are TRBV2 and TRBJ1-1; 8 positions agree with TRBD1. V lost 3 bases and J lost 1; bases outside the gene matches: 4. The CDR3 totals 15 residues. Looked up from germline, CDR1 is SNHLY and CDR2 is FYNNEI. The CDR3 DNA reads as TGTGCCAGCAGTGAGACAGGGGCCCCGAACACTGAAGCTTTCTTT. Translation gives CASSETGAPNTEAFF.

This clone occurred a few times. The J gene is TRBJ1-5, the V gene TRBV27; 9 bases fit TRBD1. The CDR3 sequence is 15 residues long. The V gene end was trimmed by 8 bases and the J gene end by 3 bases; junction bases not matched to a gene: 8. The germline gives CDR1 MNHEY, CDR2 SMNVEV (reference sequence). As DNA, the CDR3 is TGTGCCAGCCGCAACAGGGGGCCTTTCAATCAGCCCCAGCATTTT. Translating gives CASRNRGPFNQPQHF.

The chain links TRBV4-3 to TRBJ2-3; TRBD2 agrees at 9 bases. J lost 2 bases, V lost 0 bases, and 9 bases had no gene match. CDR1 is LGHNA, CDR2 YSLEER, per germline. The CDR3 runs 18 residues. CDR3 loop: CASSQDRPVAGVTDTQYF. The CDR3 DNA is TGCGCCAGCAGCCAAGATCGCCCTGTAGCGGGAGTCACAGATACGCAGTATTTT.

The chain joins TRBV7-2 to TRBJ2-1, with 8 nucleotides matching TRBD1. The V segment lost 5 bases and the J segment 5 bases; nucleotides outside the gene matches: 17. CDR1 and CDR2 from the germline V gene are SGHTA and FQGNSA. This CDR3 spans 18 amino acids. The CDR3 DNA follows: TGTGCCAGCAGCCTAGAGATGTTCGGGACAGGTACCGACAATGAGCAGTTCTTC. Translated, it gives CASSLEMFGTGTDNEQFF. Complete variable domain (other parts from reference TRBV7-2 and TRBJ2-1): GAGVSQSPSNKVTEKGKDVELRCDPISGHTALYWYRQSLGQGLEFLIYFQGNSAPDKSGLPSDRFSAERTGGSVSTLTIQRTQQEDSAVYLCASSLEMFGTGTDNEQFFGPGTRLTVL.

The J gene is TRBJ1-5, the V gene TRBV19, with D tentatively TRBD1 (5 bases). The length of the CDR3 is 15 residues. Per the germline V gene, CDR1 is LNHDA and CDR2 is SQIVND (reference sequence). V lost 6 bases, J lost 4 bases, and 16 bases lay in between. The CDR3 spells CASRLSGGENQPQHF. The CDR3 bases are TGTGCCAGTAGGTTATCGGGAGGGGAAAATCAGCCCCAGCATTTT.

The gene calls are TRBV28 and TRBJ1-5; unclear D gene. The CDR3 spans 14 residues. CDR1 is MDHEN, CDR2 SYDVKM, per germline. Trimming cost V 7 bases and J 3 bases, with 13 bases left between them. CDR3 sequence: CASITPVPNQPQHF. In nucleotides, the CDR3 is TGTGCCAGCATCACCCCGGTACCCAATCAGCCCCAGCATTTT.

This clone was seen a few times. This rearrangement joins TRBV2 to TRBJ1-5; D is possibly TRBD1 (6 bases). Germline V gene data show CDR1 as SNHLY and CDR2 as FYNNEI. Trimming took off 4 bases at V and 7 bases at J, with 8 bases between the two ends. The CDR3 runs to 12 residues. The CDR3 loop is CASSGQDQPQHF. The CDR3 nucleotides read TGTGCCAGCAGTGGACAGGACCAGCCCCAGCATTTT.

In this sample, this clone turned up a few times. The chain joins TRBV11-2 to TRBJ2-5; the D is unclear. CDR3 size: 12 residues. V lost 6 bases and J 4 bases, leaving 9 bases between the germline ends. The germline CDR1 and CDR2 sequences are SGHAT and FQNNGV. CDR3: CASREGPETQYF. In DNA, the CDR3 is TGTGCCAGCAGGGAAGGACCAGAGACCCAGTACTTC.

This sequence joins TRBV7-9 and TRBJ1-2, with 8 bases identical to TRBD1. V was pared by 5 bases and J by 5 bases, with 13 bases of the junction left unmatched. Germline CDR1 SEHNR, CDR2 FQNEAQ (reference sequence). The CDR3 length is 16 residues. CDR3 DNA: TGTGCCAGCAGCCTTAACCCGGACAGGGCGGGATATGGCTACACCTTC. Translation gives CASSLNPDRAGYGYTF.

This clone was counted only a few times. The chain is built from TRBV27 and TRBJ2-7; 11 nucleotides align to TRBD2. The CDR3 spans 15 residues. With 6 bases clipped from V and 1 base from J, the junction kept 5 bases outside the gene matches. From germline, CDR1 is MNHEY and CDR2 SMNVEV (reference sequence). The CDR3 nucleotides read TGTGCCAGCAGCCCCAGACTAGCGGGATCCTACGAGCAGTACGTC. It encodes CASSPRLAGSYEQYV.

V is TRBV6-5 and J is TRBJ2-7; the D gene is possibly TRBD1 (5 bases). The ends were cut back, 6 bases at V and 3 bases at J, with 18 bases in the middle. Germline CDR1 is MNHEY and CDR2 is SVGAGI. There are 15 residues in the CDR3. The CDR3 region is CASSPRAQGGYEQYF. CDR3 bases: TGTGCCAGCAGCCCCCGGGCCCAGGGTGGCTACGAGCAGTACTTC.

V is TRBV5-1 and J is TRBJ2-5; TRBD1 agrees at 8 bases. Losses at the gene ends were 3 bases for V and 1 base for J; bases not matched to a gene: 5. Germline CDR1 reads SGHRS; CDR2 reads YFSETQ. The CDR3 contains 15 residues. The CDR3 DNA follows: TGCGCCAGCAGCTCGGCCCAGGGGGCCCAAGAGACCCAGTACTTC. It encodes CASSSAQGAQETQYF.

This clone was counted only a few times. This chain connects TRBV19 to TRBJ1-3, with a tentative D call TRBD1 (5 bases). Germline values: CDR1 LNHDA, CDR2 SQIVND (reference sequence). V lost 9 bases to trimming and J lost 1 base, with 13 bases between them. The CDR3 length is 14 residues. The CDR3 here is CASRTGESGNTIYF. CDR3 in DNA: TGTGCCAGCCGTACAGGCGAATCTGGAAACACCATATATTTT.

The CDR3 region has the DNA TGTGCCAGCAGCGGGGACAGGGTTAGCAATCAGCCCCAGCATTTT. It is translated as CASSGDRVSNQPQHF. The chain is built from TRBV7-2 and TRBJ1-5; TRBD1 agrees at 9 bases. The V and J ends lost 5 bases and 0 bases, in that order; junction bases with no gene match: 2. CDR1 and CDR2 from the germline V gene are SGHTA and FQGNSA. The CDR3 sequence is 15 residues long.

CDR3 sequence reads: CASSYSGALGYTF. In nucleotides, the CDR3 is TGTGCCAGCAGTTACTCGGGGGCGCTTGGCTACACCTTC. V gene TRBV6-5 combines with J gene TRBJ1-2; the D gene is possibly TRBD1 (6 bases). Germline CDR1 is MNHEY and CDR2 is SVGAGI. V was pared by 0 bases and J by 7 bases, with 9 bases between. This CDR3 region has 13 residues.

The table lists this clone with many counts. The gene calls are TRBV11-2 and TRBJ2-3, with D possibly called TRBD1 or TRBD2 (6 bases each). V was shortened by 1 base and J by 2 bases, with 10 bases between the two germline ends. The CDR3 has 15 residues. Germline assignment: CDR1 SGHAT and CDR2 FQNNGV. The CDR3: CASSLAGAYTDTQYF. The CDR3 bases are TGTGCCAGCAGCTTAGCGGGGGCCTACACAGATACGCAGTATTTT.